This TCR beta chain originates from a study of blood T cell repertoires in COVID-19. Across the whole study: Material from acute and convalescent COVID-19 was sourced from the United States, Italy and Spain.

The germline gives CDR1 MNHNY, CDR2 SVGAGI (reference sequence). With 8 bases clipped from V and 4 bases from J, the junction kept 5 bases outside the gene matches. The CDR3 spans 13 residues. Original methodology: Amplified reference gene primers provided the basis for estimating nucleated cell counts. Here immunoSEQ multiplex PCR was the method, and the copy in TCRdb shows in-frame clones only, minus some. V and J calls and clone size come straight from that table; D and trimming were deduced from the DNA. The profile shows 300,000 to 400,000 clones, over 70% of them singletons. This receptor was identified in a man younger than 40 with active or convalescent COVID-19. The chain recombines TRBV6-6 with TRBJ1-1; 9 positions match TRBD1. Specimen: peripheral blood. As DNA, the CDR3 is TGTGCCAGCCGGACAGGGGCCAGCACTGAAGCTTTCTTT. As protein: CASRTGASTEAFF.